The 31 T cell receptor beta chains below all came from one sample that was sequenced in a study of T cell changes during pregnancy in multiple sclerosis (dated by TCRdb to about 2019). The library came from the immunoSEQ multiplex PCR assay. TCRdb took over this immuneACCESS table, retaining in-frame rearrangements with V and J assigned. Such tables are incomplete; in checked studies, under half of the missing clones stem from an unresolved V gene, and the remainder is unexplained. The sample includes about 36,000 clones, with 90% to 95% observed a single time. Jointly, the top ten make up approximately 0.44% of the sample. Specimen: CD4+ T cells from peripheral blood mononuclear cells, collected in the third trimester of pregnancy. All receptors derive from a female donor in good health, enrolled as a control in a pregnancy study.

The CDR3 nucleotides are TGTGCCATCAGTGATGGGTCAGGGGGGAACTATGGCTACACCTTC. This encodes CAISDGSGGNYGYTF. J is TRBJ1-2 and V is TRBV10-3; 7 bases fit TRBD1. Germline V gene lookup returns CDR1 ENHRY and CDR2 SYGVKD. J gave up 2 bases and V 3 bases, and 6 bases lay outside the gene matches. The CDR3 length is 15 residues.

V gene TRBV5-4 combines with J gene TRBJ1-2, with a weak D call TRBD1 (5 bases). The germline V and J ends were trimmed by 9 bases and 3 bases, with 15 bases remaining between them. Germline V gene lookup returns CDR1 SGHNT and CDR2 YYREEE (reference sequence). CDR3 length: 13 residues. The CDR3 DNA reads TGTGCCACCGGACGGGGGGGGGACTATGGCTACACCTTC. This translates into CATGRGGDYGYTF. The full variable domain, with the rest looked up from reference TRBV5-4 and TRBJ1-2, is ETGVTQSPTHLIKTRGQQVTLRCSSQSGHNTVSWYQQALGQGPQFIFQYYREEENGRGNFPPRFSGLQFPNYSSELNVNALELDDSALYLCATGRGGDYGYTFGSGTRLTVV.

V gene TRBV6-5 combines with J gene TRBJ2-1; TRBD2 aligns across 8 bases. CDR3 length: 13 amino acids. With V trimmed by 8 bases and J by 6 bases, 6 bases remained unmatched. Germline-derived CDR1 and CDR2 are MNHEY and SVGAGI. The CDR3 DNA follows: TGTGCCAGCCTGGGCGGGGGGATCAATGAGCAGTTCTTC. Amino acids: CASLGGGINEQFF.

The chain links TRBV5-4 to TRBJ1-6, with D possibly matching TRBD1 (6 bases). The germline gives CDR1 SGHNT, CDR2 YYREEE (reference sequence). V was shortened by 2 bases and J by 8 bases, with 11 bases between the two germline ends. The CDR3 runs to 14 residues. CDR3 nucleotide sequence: TGTGCCAGCAGCTTAGGGGGATTGGATTCACCCCTCCACTTT. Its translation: CASSLGGLDSPLHF.

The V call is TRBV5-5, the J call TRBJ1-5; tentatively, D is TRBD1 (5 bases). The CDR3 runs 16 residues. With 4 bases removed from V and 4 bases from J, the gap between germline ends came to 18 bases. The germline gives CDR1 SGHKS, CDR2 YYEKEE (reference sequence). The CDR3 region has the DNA TGTGCCAGCAGCACCGGTGACAGCCTGGGGAATCAGCCCCAGCATTTT. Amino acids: CASSTGDSLGNQPQHF.

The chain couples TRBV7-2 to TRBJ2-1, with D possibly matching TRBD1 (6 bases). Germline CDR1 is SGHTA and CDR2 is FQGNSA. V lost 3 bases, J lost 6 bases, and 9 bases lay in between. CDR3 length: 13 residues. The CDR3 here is CASSLGHGNEQFF. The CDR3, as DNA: TGTGCCAGCAGCTTGGGACATGGCAATGAGCAGTTCTTC.

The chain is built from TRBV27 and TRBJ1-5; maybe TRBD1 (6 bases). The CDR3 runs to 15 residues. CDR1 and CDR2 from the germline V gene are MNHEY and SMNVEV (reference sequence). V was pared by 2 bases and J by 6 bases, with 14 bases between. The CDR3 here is CASSLRLGAGQPQHF. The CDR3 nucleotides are TGTGCCAGCAGTTTACGTTTGGGGGCGGGTCAGCCCCAGCATTTT.

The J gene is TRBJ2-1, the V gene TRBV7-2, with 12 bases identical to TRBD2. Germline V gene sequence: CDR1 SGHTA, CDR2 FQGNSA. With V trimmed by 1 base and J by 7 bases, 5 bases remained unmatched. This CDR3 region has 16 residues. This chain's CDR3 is CASSLGSSGGENEQFF. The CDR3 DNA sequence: TGTGCCAGCAGCTTAGGATCTAGCGGGGGGGAGAATGAGCAGTTCTTC.

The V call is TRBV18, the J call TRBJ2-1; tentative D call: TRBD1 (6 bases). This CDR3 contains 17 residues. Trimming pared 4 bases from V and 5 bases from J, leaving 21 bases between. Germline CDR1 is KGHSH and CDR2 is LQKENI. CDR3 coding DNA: TGTGCCAGCTCACGATTAGGACAGACACCTAGCAACAATGAGCAGTTCTTC. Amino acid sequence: CASSRLGQTPSNNEQFF.

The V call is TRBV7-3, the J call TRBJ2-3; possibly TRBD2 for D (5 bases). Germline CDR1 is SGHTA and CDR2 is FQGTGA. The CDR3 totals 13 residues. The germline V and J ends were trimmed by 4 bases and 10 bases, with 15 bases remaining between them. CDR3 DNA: TGTGCCAGCAGCTATAGGGAAGGGAGACCGCAGTATTTT. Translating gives CASSYREGRPQYF.

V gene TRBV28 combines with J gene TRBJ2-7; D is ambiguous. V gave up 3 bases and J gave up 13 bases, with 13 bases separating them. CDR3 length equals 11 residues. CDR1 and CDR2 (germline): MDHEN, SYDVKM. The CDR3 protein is CASSLVTSSYF. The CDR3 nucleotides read TGTGCCAGCAGTTTGGTGACATCGTCTTACTTC.

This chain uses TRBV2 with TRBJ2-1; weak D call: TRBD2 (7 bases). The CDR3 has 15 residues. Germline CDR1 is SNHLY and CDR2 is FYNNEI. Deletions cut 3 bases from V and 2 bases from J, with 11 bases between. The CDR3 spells CASSDTGRAYNEQFF. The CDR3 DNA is TGTGCCAGCAGTGACACAGGGAGGGCCTACAATGAGCAGTTCTTC. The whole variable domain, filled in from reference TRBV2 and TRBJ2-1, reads EPEVTQTPSHQVTQMGQEVILRCVPISNHLYFYWYRQILGQKVEFLVSFYNNEISEKSEIFDDQFSVERPDGSNFTLKIRSTKLEDSAMYFCASSDTGRAYNEQFFGPGTRLTVL.

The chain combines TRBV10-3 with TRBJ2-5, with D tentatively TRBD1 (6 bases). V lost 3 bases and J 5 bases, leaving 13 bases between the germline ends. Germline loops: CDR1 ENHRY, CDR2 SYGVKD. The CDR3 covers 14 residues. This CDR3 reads CAISEKGRGETQYF. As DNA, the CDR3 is TGTGCCATCAGTGAAAAGGGAAGGGGGGAGACCCAGTACTTC.

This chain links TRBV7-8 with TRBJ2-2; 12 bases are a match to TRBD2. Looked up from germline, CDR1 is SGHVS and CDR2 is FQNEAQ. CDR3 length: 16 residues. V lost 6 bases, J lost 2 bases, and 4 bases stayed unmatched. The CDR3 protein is CASRSSGGANTGELFF. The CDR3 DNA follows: TGTGCCAGCAGGTCTAGCGGGGGGGCAAACACCGGGGAGCTGTTTTTT.

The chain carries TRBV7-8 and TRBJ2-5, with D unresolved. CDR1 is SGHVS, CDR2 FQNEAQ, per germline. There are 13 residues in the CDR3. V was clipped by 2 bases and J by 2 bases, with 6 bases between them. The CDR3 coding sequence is TGTGCCAGCAGCTTAATCAGGCAAGAGACCCAGTACTTC. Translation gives CASSLIRQETQYF.

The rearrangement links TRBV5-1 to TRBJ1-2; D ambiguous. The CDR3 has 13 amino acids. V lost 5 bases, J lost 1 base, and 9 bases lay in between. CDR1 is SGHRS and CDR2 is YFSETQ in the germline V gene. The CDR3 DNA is TGCGCCAGCAGGGCAGATTTTAACTATGGCTACACCTTC. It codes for CASRADFNYGYTF.

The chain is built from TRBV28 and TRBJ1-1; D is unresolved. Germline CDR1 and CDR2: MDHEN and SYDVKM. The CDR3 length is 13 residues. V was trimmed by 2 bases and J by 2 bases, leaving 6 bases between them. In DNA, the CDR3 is TGTGCCAGCAGTTTAAGGACTAACACTGAAGCTTTCTTT. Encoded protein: CASSLRTNTEAFF.

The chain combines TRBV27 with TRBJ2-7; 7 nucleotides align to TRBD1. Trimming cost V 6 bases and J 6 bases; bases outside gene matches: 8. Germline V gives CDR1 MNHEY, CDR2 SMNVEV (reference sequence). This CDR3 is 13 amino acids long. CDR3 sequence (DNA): TGTGCCAGCAGCCAATTGACAGGGACCGAGCAGTACTTC. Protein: CASSQLTGTEQYF.

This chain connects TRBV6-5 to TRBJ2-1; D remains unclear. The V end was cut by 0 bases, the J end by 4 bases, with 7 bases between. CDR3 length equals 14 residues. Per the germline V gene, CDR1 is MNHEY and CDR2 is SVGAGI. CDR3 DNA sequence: TGTGCCAGCAGTTACTCAACTCTTTACAATGAGCAGTTCTTC. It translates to CASSYSTLYNEQFF.

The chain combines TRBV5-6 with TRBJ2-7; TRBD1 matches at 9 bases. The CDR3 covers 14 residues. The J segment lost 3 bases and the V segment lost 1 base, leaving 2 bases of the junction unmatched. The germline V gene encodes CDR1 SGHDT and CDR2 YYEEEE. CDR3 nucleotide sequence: TGTGCCAGCAGCTTGATGGGACAGGGCTACGAGCAGTACTTC. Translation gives CASSLMGQGYEQYF.

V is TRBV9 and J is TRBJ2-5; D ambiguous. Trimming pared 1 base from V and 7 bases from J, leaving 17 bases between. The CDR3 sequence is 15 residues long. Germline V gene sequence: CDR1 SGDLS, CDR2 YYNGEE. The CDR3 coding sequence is TGTGCCAGCAGCGTATGGTATGATGGGTCAGGGACCCAGTACTTC. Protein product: CASSVWYDGSGTQYF.

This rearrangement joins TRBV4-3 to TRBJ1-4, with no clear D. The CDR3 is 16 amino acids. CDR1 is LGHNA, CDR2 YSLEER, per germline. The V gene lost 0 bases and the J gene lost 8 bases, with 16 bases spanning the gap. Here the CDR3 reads CASSQDPRQTTEKLFF. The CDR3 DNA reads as TGCGCCAGCAGCCAAGATCCCCGGCAGACAACCGAAAAACTGTTTTTT.

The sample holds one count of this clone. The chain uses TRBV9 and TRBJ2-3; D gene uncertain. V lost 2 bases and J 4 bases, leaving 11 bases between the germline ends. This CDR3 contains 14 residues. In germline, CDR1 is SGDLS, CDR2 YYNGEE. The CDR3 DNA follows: TGTGCCAGCAGCGTGAGAGTTTTAGCAGATACGCAGTATTTT. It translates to CASSVRVLADTQYF.

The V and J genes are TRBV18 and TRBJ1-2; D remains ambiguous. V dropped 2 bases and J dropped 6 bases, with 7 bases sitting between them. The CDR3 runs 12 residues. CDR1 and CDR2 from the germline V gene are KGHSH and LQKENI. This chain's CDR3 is CASSPSQDGYTF. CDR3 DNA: TGTGCCAGCTCACCAAGCCAGGATGGCTACACCTTC.

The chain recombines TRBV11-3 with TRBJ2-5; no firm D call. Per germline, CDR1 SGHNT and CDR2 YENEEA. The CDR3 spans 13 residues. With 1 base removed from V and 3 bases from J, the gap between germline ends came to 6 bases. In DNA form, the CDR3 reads TGTGCCAGCAGCTTAGTTAATGAAGAGACCCAGTACTTC. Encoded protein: CASSLVNEETQYF.

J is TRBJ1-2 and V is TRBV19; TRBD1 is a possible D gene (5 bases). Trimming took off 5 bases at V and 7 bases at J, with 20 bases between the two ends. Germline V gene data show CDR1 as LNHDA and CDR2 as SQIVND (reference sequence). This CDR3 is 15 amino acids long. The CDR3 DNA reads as TGTGCCAGTAGTTTTGCCGAACTCGGGGGAGGTGGCTACACCTTC. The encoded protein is CASSFAELGGGGYTF. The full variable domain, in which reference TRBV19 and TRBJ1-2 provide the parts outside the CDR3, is DGGITQSPKYLFRKEGQNVTLSCEQNLNHDAMYWYRQDPGQGLRLIYYSQIVNDFQKGDIAEGYSVSREKKESFPLTVTSAQKNPTAFYLCASSFAELGGGGYTFGSGTRLTVV.

CDR3 in amino acids: CASSPRTSGDQETQYF. For the CDR3, the DNA is TGTGCCAGCAGCCCACGGACTAGCGGGGACCAAGAGACCCAGTACTTC. The chain uses TRBV7-9 and TRBJ2-5; 12 bases map to TRBD2. The CDR3 covers 16 residues. CDR1 is SEHNR and CDR2 is FQNEAQ in the germline V gene (reference sequence). The V segment lost 5 bases and the J segment 0 bases; nucleotides outside the gene matches: 4.

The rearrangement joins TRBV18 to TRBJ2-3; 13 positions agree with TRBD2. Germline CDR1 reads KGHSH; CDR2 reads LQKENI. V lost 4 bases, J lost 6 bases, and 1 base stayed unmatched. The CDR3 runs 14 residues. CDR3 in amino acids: CASSRGLAGDTQYF. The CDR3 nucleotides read TGTGCCAGCTCACGGGGACTAGCGGGGGATACGCAGTATTTT. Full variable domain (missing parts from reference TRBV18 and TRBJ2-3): NAGVMQNPRHLVRRRGQEARLRCSPMKGHSHVYWYRQLPEEGLKFMVYLQKENIIDESGMPKERFSAEFPKEGPSILRIQQVVRGDSAAYFCASSRGLAGDTQYFGPGTRLTVL.

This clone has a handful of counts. The CDR3: CASSQEWGRLNTEAFF. As DNA, the CDR3 is TGCGCCAGCAGCCAAGAGTGGGGCCGATTGAACACTGAAGCTTTCTTT. This rearrangement joins TRBV4-3 to TRBJ1-1; TRBD1 might be the D (5 bases). CDR1 and CDR2 (germline): LGHNA, YSLEER. Trimming took off 0 bases at V and 0 bases at J, with 11 bases between the two ends. The CDR3 runs to 16 residues.

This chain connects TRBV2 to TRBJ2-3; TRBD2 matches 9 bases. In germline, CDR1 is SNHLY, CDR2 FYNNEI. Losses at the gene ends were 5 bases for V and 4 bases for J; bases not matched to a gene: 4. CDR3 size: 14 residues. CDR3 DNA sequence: TGTGCCAGCAGTCTTGGACTAGCGCCAGATACGCAGTATTTT. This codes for CASSLGLAPDTQYF.

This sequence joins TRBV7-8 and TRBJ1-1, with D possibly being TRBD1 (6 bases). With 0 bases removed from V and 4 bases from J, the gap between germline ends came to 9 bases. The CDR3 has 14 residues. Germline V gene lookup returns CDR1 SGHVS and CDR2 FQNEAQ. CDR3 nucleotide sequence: TGTGCCAGCAGCTTAGCGGGGGCTAGCACTGAAGCTTTCTTT. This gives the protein CASSLAGASTEAFF.